This T cell receptor beta chain was observed in a study of blood T cell repertoires in COVID-19. The overall study: The origin of the acute and convalescent COVID-19 samples was the United States, Italy and Spain. The cDNA or gDNA used as material had been derived from T cells, B-cell-depleted T cells, or PBMCs.

The authors' processing: Amplification from reference gene primers served as the basis for estimated nucleated cell counts. Measured with immunoSEQ multiplex PCR; TCRdb has only the in-frame clones, and not every one. V, J and clone size reflect that table, while D and trimming were determined from the DNA. The sample holds 320,000 or so clones, about 90% seen once. V was clipped by 3 bases and J by 3 bases, with 15 bases between them. This CDR3 has 14 residues. CDR1 is DFQATT, CDR2 SNEGSKA, per germline (reference sequence). This clonotype originated in a woman between 25 and 40 years old who had recovered from COVID-19. The V gene is TRBV20-1, the J gene TRBJ2-7, with D possibly TRBD1 on 6 matching bases. The sample taken for sequencing was PBMCs or T cells enriched from blood (not recorded which). The CDR3 sequence is CSASTLDRFYEQYF. CDR3 in DNA: TGCAGTGCTAGTACCTTGGACAGATTCTACGAGCAGTACTTC.